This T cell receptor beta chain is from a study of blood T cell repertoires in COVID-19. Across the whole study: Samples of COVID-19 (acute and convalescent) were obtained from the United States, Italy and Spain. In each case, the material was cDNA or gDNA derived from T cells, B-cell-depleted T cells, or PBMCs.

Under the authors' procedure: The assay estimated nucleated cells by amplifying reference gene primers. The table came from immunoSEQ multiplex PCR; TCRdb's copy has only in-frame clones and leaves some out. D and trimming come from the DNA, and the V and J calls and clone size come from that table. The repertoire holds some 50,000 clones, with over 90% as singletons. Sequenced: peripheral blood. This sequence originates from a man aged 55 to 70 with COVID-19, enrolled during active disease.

The CDR3 bases are TGCGCCAGCAGCCGAGAACGGGGGAGGGTGGCTGAAGCTTTCTTT. It encodes CASSRERGRVAEAFF. This chain connects TRBV4-3 to TRBJ1-1; TRBD1 might be the D (5 bases). V lost 4 bases to trimming and J lost 6 bases, with 18 bases between them. The CDR3 runs to 15 residues. Germline-derived CDR1 and CDR2 are LGHNA and YSLEER.